This T cell receptor beta chain was identified during a study of cytomegalovirus exposure and HLA in healthy donors (dated by TCRdb to 2016 to 2017). Study-wide context: An earlier analysis of about 560 of the donors reported 276 Gb of sequence data and roughly 120 million unique TCR beta sequences obtained from roughly 170 million T cells. An earlier analysis of nearly 600 of the donors applied high-throughput TCR beta sequencing to assess whether each TCR beta V gene segment acted as functional or pseudogenic. Both class I and class II loci were covered by HLA typing, at four-digit resolution. In the later analysis, no new phenotypic data were used to find candidate immune exposures; instead, reliance was placed on TCR beta sequences and their occurrence across donors. An early release covering approximately 600 HLA-typed donors comprised 250 to 350 gigabases of sequencing data and tens of millions of unique TCR sequences. The genetic ancestry cluster associated with self-reported Caucasian donors included about 84% of the 398 genotyped donors. The number of donors typed differed by locus, with roughly 629-640 for A, B, C, DRB1 and DQB1, more than 500 for DQA1, 606 for DPA1, and 450 to 480 for DPB1. The T cell repertoires of some 700 subjects were profiled by immunosequencing and related to cytomegalovirus serostatus. High-throughput TCR immunosequencing, statistical association of individual TCRs with disease status, and machine learning were combined to predict cytomegalovirus infection status. A few DR-DQ haplotypes were handled as single units for association and clustering because linkage in the cohort was strong. In a later analysis, previously published TCR beta repertoires from about 640 donors were re-analyzed and high-resolution HLA genotyping was added so that TCR occurrence patterns could be studied. A later genetic analysis took genome-wide SNP genotypes for about 55% of the 666 donors and used that subset as a discovery cohort. In addition to the first cohort of 666 subjects, a separate validation cohort of approximately 130 different subjects was used. Among some 400 genotyped donors of the cohort, an average of around 250,000 unique TCR beta nucleotide sequences was sequenced per donor, of which 15% to 20% were non-productive. The study was designed to test whether signatures of past pathogen exposure could be identified by cataloging public T cell receptors. Donor age, sex, ethnicity and CMV serostatus were compiled together with the repertoire data. Every repertoire in the discovery cohort had been generated on one and the same sequencing platform.

In total, just over 650 healthy bone marrow donors made up the cohort. At the time of sampling, every cohort member was nominally healthy, though immune exposures that went unrecorded were likely present. The donor tested CMV seropositive and was one of the 289 seropositive cohort members. A peripheral blood sample was collected from each donor, and TCR beta sequencing was performed on peripheral blood mononuclear cells. Genomic DNA extraction from the blood cell samples was performed with the Qiagen DNeasy Blood Extraction Kit. Beyond this particular receptor, the publication reports: The only immune exposure information available for the cohort was CMV serostatus. Cytomegalovirus status was reported to be diagnosed by the classifier with high specificity and sensitivity in both the original and validation cohorts. A later analysis associated about 16,000 TCR beta sequences with specific HLA alleles at a false discovery rate of 0.05. The 87-base-pair reads could not distinguish some IMGT-functional V segments, including TRBV6-2 and TRBV6-3, so those segments were excluded. According to a later analysis, TCR association rates differed among HLA loci, with DRB1 alleles showing the most associated TCRs and HLA-C alleles showing the fewest. Correlated functional status among segregating V segments might be attributable to linkage disequilibrium, but an unknown experimental factor could not be ruled out. Across donors, most TCR sequences were observed very rarely, whereas some public TCRs were present in many individuals. A later genetic analysis associated a missense DCLRE1C variant with V-gene and J-gene trimming of TCR beta chains, and an independent cohort replicated the association. In a later genetic analysis, fewer N-insertions in productive TCRs were reported among donors in an Asian-associated ancestry cluster than the roughly 700-donor mean. A later analysis reported that several top co-occurrence clusters appeared linked to parvovirus B19, influenza, CMV and Epstein-Barr virus. Roughly 15 rarely observed V segments, including chromosome 9 orphons, were excluded from the earlier analysis of approximately 500 of the donors because counts were too low. A group of highly shared sequence variants was considered likely to be a technical artifact of the sequencing pipeline. Only TCR beta chains were sequenced in this cohort, and the absence of alpha or paired-chain data limited detectable features. HLA typing was unavailable for some donors at each locus, so association tests used only the typed subset. Compared with equally common non-associated chains, HLA-associated TCR beta chains in a later analysis were more clonally expanded and had lower generation probabilities. A later analysis found that most CMV-associated TCR beta chains appeared HLA-restricted, with HLA associations seemingly driven largely by CMV exposure. An earlier analysis of around 600 of the donors showed that most TCR beta V segments appeared in productive rearrangements either about 87% or about 30% of the time, which broadly matched IMGT annotations. According to the authors, the approach could potentially be generalized to other disease states and immunological phenotypes. In vitro tests confirmed that a few of the cytomegalovirus-associated TCR beta chains recognize cytomegalovirus antigens. In the study, some 160 TCR beta chains were listed as associated with cytomegalovirus. The presence/absence analyses assumed that sequencing depth was roughly uniform across donors, and that assumption may not be true. Strong co-occurrence of HLA alleles, especially DR and DQ, made assigning TCR associations to individual alleles difficult. A further reported finding was that TCR beta sequences accurately predicted the HLA-A and HLA-B alleles for most subjects in the first cohort.

For this chain, trimming is 6 bases at the V end and 7 bases at the J end, and the number of junction bases without a gene match is 8. The germline V gene encodes CDR1 ENHRY and CDR2 SYGVKD. Including the terminal cysteine and phenylalanine, the CDR3 comprises 14 residues. Kept here is only the CDR3 DNA, which spans 42 bases and is read in frame from base 1. Libraries were constructed by the immunoSEQ multiplex PCR assay. For the multiplex PCR, a mixture combining 60 forward primers for TCR Vbeta segments and 13 reverse primers for TCR Jbeta segments was used. A multiplex PCR assay on genomic DNA amplified the CDR3 region of rearranged TCR beta genes. The Illumina HiSeq System was used to sequence the amplified TCR beta libraries as 87-base-pair reads. On the study's bioinformatics: A later analysis counted tens of millions of unique TCR beta chains across the 640 or so repertoires, and approximately 11 million of these chains were shared by at least two donors. A nearest-neighbor algorithm error-corrected the raw reads and collapsed the reads into unique sequences, merging closely related sequences to remove PCR and sequencing errors. V, D and J gene segments were assigned by aligning CDR3 sequences to IMGT reference sequences. Each retained sequence needed at least a six-nucleotide match to both a V gene segment and a J gene segment. A rearrangement counted as productive if the CDR3 had no stop codons and remained in frame with V and J, and every other rearrangement counted as non-productive. Following IMGT convention, CDR3 was defined as the stretch from the second conserved V-encoded cysteine to the conserved J-encoded phenylalanine. Sequences without an unambiguous match to a single V gene segment were excluded from the earlier analysis of a few hundred of the donors. In an earlier analysis of approximately 560 of the donors, a V segment was called functional when productive rearrangements were above 56.7%, and segregating when the standard deviation between donors exceeded 5%. To diagnose cytomegalovirus status from the catalog of TCR beta chain sequences, a statistical classification framework was built. A later analysis assigned V and J genes by comparing TCR nucleotide sequences with IMGT/GENE-DB human TR gene sequences. Using the TCRdist pipeline, a later analysis assigned CDR3 sequences along with most-parsimonious VDJ recombination scenarios. A later analysis defined each TCR beta chain by its CDR3 amino acid sequence plus V-gene family, and excluded reads lacking a unique V-gene family. A later analysis removed several hundred highly shared, low-generation-probability nucleotide sequences to deal with suspected cross-contamination and a sequencing artifact. For each public chain, a later analysis derived a clonal expansion index from normalized ranks of inferred template counts within each repertoire. Generation probabilities in a later analysis came from a VDJ recombination model fitted to out-of-frame rearrangements, and those results were checked against IGoR. Hypergeometric tests were used in a later analysis to score TCR-TCR, TCR-HLA and TCR-CMV co-occurrence, with a repertoire-size bias correction applied to the TCR pairs. In a later analysis, false discovery rates were estimated by permuting HLA or CMV assignments 20 times. In a later analysis, co-occurring TCRs were grouped with DBSCAN, and TCRdist sequence similarity was added when clustering was performed within HLA-allele-positive subsets. Co-occurrence clustering excluded repertoires with fewer than 30,000 or more than 120,000 public chains, plus five with anomalous nucleotide sharing. Drawn from immuneACCESS, this table holds only the in-frame rearrangements with V and J called that TCRdb kept. Clones are partly lost; checked studies trace under half to an unresolved V gene and leave the rest unexplained. The DNA was the basis for D and trimming; V, J and clone size are from that table. Within this sample are 100,000 to 150,000 clones, with 65% to 75% of them counted one time only. The ten largest account for approximately 3.9% of the sample.

Points on this clone: Its antigen specificity is not known. Base qualities are not provided; no much larger clone lies one nucleotide away.

The sequence was obtained from a man aged 40-49 years in good health and CMV-seropositive. The sequenced sample consisted of PBMCs. The chain is made from TRBV10-3 and TRBJ2-7, with TRBD1 identical over 11 junction bases. The nucleotides are TGTGCCATCAGCCCCGGACAGGGGGCGCGGGAGCAGTACTTC. Translated, it reads CAISPGQGAREQYF.